A single sample is the source of the 29 T cell receptor beta chains below, sequenced in a study of CD8 T cells in Susac syndrome. When the RNA was reverse transcribed, random hexamers were used with an input of about 0.5 to 1 ug. Using its own MiXCR run on the immunoSEQ multiplex PCR reads, TCRdb lists one record per CDR3 protein. The repertoire holds 150,000 to 190,000 distinct CDR3 sequences, approximately 93% seen once, with about 0.19% in the top ten. The sequenced material came from CD8+ T cells from PBMCs. The receptors were sampled from a human donor with multiple sclerosis.

This clonotype was picked up one time. This chain joins TRBV13 and TRBJ1-3, with a tentative D call TRBD1 (5 bases). V was shortened by 5 bases and J by 2 bases, with 13 bases between the two germline ends. Germline assignment: CDR1 PRHDT and CDR2 FYEKMQ (reference sequence). The CDR3 length is 15 residues. This CDR3 is CASSAETDPGNTIYF. The CDR3 DNA sequence: TGTGCCAGCAGCGCGGAGACAGACCCTGGAAACACCATATATTTT.

The V call is TRBV3-1, the J call TRBJ2-5, with TRBD2 identical over 10 bases. V gave up 0 bases and J gave up 2 bases; unmatched junction bases: 9. Germline CDR1 and CDR2: LGHDT and YNNKEL (reference sequence). The length of the CDR3 is 18 residues. CDR3: CASSQEGGERGGQETQYF. CDR3 in DNA: TGTGCCAGCAGCCAAGAAGGTGGCGAGCGGGGGGGACAAGAGACCCAGTACTTC.

The V call is TRBV30, the J call TRBJ2-6; D unresolved. The CDR3 has 13 amino acids. V lost 0 bases, J lost 1 base, and 1 base lay in between. Germline loops: CDR1 GTSNPN, CDR2 SVGIG (reference sequence). The CDR3 region has the DNA TGTGCCTGGAGTGTATCTGGGGCCAACGTCCTGACTTTC. This sequence encodes CAWSVSGANVLTF. Full variable domain (remainder filled in from reference TRBV30 and TRBJ2-6): SQTIHQWPATLVQPVGSPLSLECTVEGTSNPNLYWYRQAAGRGLQLLFYSVGIGQISSEVPQNLSASRPQDRQFILSSKKLLLSDSGFYLCAWSVSGANVLTFGAGSRLTVL.

This chain links TRBV12-3 or TRBV12-4 with TRBJ2-1, with D perhaps matching TRBD2 (5 bases). The CDR3 is made up of 14 amino acids. The V end was cut by 5 bases, the J end by 8 bases, with 16 bases between. CDR3 DNA sequence: TGTGCCAGCAGTCTGCGACCCTGGGGAGATGAGCAGTTCTTC. Translated: CASSLRPWGDEQFF.

V is TRBV3-1 and J is TRBJ2-7; 8 nucleotides agree with TRBD2. V trimming: 0 bases; J trimming: 4 bases; junction bases outside the gene matches: 5. There are 15 residues in the CDR3. Germline V CDR1 and CDR2: LGHDT, YNNKEL (reference sequence). CDR3 loop: CASSQDRGGRYEQYF. The CDR3 DNA is TGTGCCAGCAGCCAAGATCGGGGGGGGCGATACGAGCAGTACTTC.

The rearrangement links TRBV5-6 to TRBJ2-7, with D unresolved. The V end lost 6 bases, the J end lost 0 bases, and 7 bases lay between the germline ends. This CDR3 comprises 12 residues. Germline V gene data show CDR1 as SGHDT and CDR2 as YYEEEE. In DNA form, the CDR3 reads TGTGCCAGCATGGGGTCCTCCTACGAGCAGTACTTC. This encodes CASMGSSYEQYF.

V usage is TRBV3-1 and J usage is TRBJ2-5; D gene uncertain. CDR1 is LGHDT, CDR2 YNNKEL, per germline (reference sequence). The CDR3 is made up of 14 amino acids. Trimming removed 3 bases at V and 2 bases at J, with 10 bases between. CDR3 nucleotide sequence: TGTGCCAGCAGCCAGGAGAGTGGGCAAGAGACCCAGTACTTC. Protein: CASSQESGQETQYF.

The chain uses TRBV7-9 and TRBJ1-2; 11 bases match TRBD1. The V and J ends lost 10 bases and 6 bases, in that order; junction bases with no gene match: 10. CDR1 is SEHNR and CDR2 is FQNEAQ in the germline V gene (reference sequence). The CDR3 is 14 amino acids. DNA for the CDR3: TGTGCCATACCTCAGAGGACAGGGGGCGATGGCTACACCTTC. Amino acids: CAIPQRTGGDGYTF.

In this sample, this clonotype turned up a few times. The J gene is TRBJ1-2, the V gene TRBV7-9; the D gene is possibly TRBD1 (5 bases). Germline CDR1 and CDR2: SEHNR and FQNEAQ (reference sequence). CDR3 length: 12 amino acids. Trimming left V 0 bases short and J 6 bases short, with 5 bases between. The CDR3 reads CASSLAGDGYTF. CDR3 DNA: TGTGCCAGCAGCTTAGCGGGGGATGGCTACACCTTC.

V gene TRBV29-1 combines with J gene TRBJ2-7; D might be TRBD1 (5 bases). V was cut by 4 bases and J by 0 bases, with 16 bases left in between. Germline V CDR1 and CDR2: SQVTM, ANQGSEA. CDR3 length: 15 residues. The CDR3 reads CSVGTTGIYSYEQYF. CDR3 bases: TGCAGCGTTGGAACCACAGGCATCTACTCCTACGAGCAGTACTTC.

The chain links TRBV14 to TRBJ1-1, with a possible D match to TRBD1 (5 bases). V lost 0 bases and J lost 3, with 14 bases in between. CDR3 length: 16 residues. Looked up from germline, CDR1 is SGHDN and CDR2 is FVKESK. The DNA for the CDR3 is TGTGCCAGCAGCCAAGATGGGGAGGGCAGGGACACTGAAGCTTTCTTT. Translated, it gives CASSQDGEGRDTEAFF.

This clonotype was detected once. The rearrangement uses TRBV20-1 and TRBJ1-1, with 10 nucleotides matching TRBD1. The germline V gene encodes CDR1 DFQATT and CDR2 SNEGSKA (reference sequence). The CDR3 runs to 17 residues. V lost 0 bases and J lost 0; bases outside the gene matches: 7. The CDR3 protein is CSAREVGTGALNTEAFF. For the CDR3, the DNA is TGCAGTGCTAGAGAAGTGGGGACAGGGGCCTTGAACACTGAAGCTTTCTTT.

The genes are TRBV27 and TRBJ1-6, with 7 bases matching TRBD1. The CDR3 length is 14 residues. V lost 2 bases and J lost 10; bases outside the gene matches: 5. The germline V gene encodes CDR1 MNHEY and CDR2 SMNVEV (reference sequence). The CDR3 bases are TGTGCCAGCAGTTTACCGACAGGGAGATCACCCCTCCACTTT. Translated, it gives CASSLPTGRSPLHF.

The rearrangement uses TRBV28 and TRBJ2-7; D gene uncertain. CDR3 size: 13 residues. Trimming left V 2 bases short and J 2 bases short, with 7 bases between. Germline values: CDR1 MDHEN, CDR2 SYDVKM. CDR3 nucleotide sequence: TGTGCCAGCAGTTTAGGTGTGGCCTACGAGCAGTACTTC. This encodes CASSLGVAYEQYF.

The chain is built from TRBV7-9 and TRBJ1-1; no firm D call. The germline CDR1 and CDR2 sequences are SEHNR and FQNEAQ (reference sequence). Deletions cut 5 bases from V and 5 bases from J, with 18 bases between. The CDR3 is 15 amino acids. The CDR3 sequence: CASSAPTSVGTEAFF. Here the CDR3 DNA reads TGTGCCAGCAGCGCTCCGACCTCTGTAGGGACTGAAGCTTTCTTT.

This rearrangement joins TRBV2 to TRBJ2-2; D assignment may be TRBD1 or TRBD2 (6 bases each). This CDR3 has 14 residues. V lost 10 bases to trimming and J lost 0 bases, with 12 bases between them. CDR1 is SNHLY, CDR2 FYNNEI, per germline. DNA for the CDR3: TGTGCCAAGCGGGCAGGGGCGAACACCGGGGAGCTGTTTTTT. It yields the protein CAKRAGANTGELFF.

The chain links TRBV7-9 to TRBJ1-2; 9 bases agree with TRBD1. The V and J ends lost 3 bases and 0 bases, in that order; junction bases with no gene match: 5. The CDR3 covers 16 residues. Germline CDR1 reads SEHNR; CDR2 reads FQNEAQ (reference sequence). CDR3 coding DNA: TGTGCCAGCAGCTTGCAGCGACAGGGGGCTAACTATGGCTACACCTTC. Its protein product is CASSLQRQGANYGYTF.

The chain carries TRBV3-1 and TRBJ2-7; 9 positions agree with TRBD1. V gave up 3 bases and J gave up 3 bases; unmatched junction bases: 9. CDR1 and CDR2 from the germline V gene are LGHDT and YNNKEL (reference sequence). The CDR3 contains 16 residues. CDR3 bases: TGTGCCAGCAGCCACGGACCGGGACAGGGTAACTACGAGCAGTACTTC. This gives the protein CASSHGPGQGNYEQYF.

The chain combines TRBV13 with TRBJ1-1; TRBD1 aligns across 7 bases. Germline CDR1 and CDR2: PRHDT and FYEKMQ (reference sequence). The CDR3 is made up of 13 amino acids. Germline trimming cut 6 bases from V and 4 bases from J; bases unmatched to any gene: 5. CDR3 bases: TGTGCCAGCAGACGTGACAGGGTCACTGAAGCTTTCTTT. Translated, it gives CASRRDRVTEAFF.

V and J are TRBV10-3 and TRBJ2-3; D may match TRBD1 or TRBD2 (6 bases each). The germline gives CDR1 ENHRY, CDR2 SYGVKD. CDR3 length equals 17 residues. V was shortened by 0 bases and J by 0 bases, with 13 bases between the two germline ends. The CDR3 bases are TGTGCCATCAGTGAGTCGGGCCTGGGGGGCAGCACAGATACGCAGTATTTT. Amino acids: CAISESGLGGSTDTQYF.

The count of this clonotype is one. The chain combines TRBV9 with TRBJ2-7; 9 positions agree with TRBD1. The germline gives CDR1 SGDLS, CDR2 YYNGEE. V shed 4 bases, J shed 6 bases, and the junction held 5 bases outside the gene matches. The CDR3 sequence is 13 residues long. CDR3 DNA sequence: TGTGCCAGCAGCACCGGACAGGGGACCGAGCAGTACTTC. As protein: CASSTGQGTEQYF.

The chain joins TRBV9 to TRBJ2-1, with D possibly TRBD2 on 5 matching bases. The V end lost 3 bases, the J end lost 3 bases, and 13 bases lay between the germline ends. This CDR3 is 15 amino acids long. The germline V gene encodes CDR1 SGDLS and CDR2 YYNGEE. This CDR3 is CASSADGGLYNEQFF. The CDR3 coding sequence is TGTGCCAGCAGCGCGGACGGAGGCCTCTACAATGAGCAGTTCTTC.

This sequence joins TRBV15 and TRBJ1-5; perhaps TRBD1 as D (5 bases). The CDR3 totals 15 residues. CDR1 is LNHNV and CDR2 is YYDKDF in the germline V gene (reference sequence). Trimming left V 0 bases short and J 7 bases short, with 13 bases between. CDR3 loop: CATSRDLTGLQPQHF. For the CDR3, the DNA is TGTGCCACCAGCAGAGATCTAACAGGATTGCAGCCCCAGCATTTT.

The rearrangement links TRBV19 to TRBJ1-2; D is unresolved. CDR1 is LNHDA and CDR2 is SQIVND in the germline V gene (reference sequence). The germline V and J ends were trimmed by 7 bases and 8 bases, with 11 bases remaining between them. The CDR3 consists of 11 residues. The CDR3 DNA reads as TGTGCCAGTAAAAAGGGTTCCGGCTACACCTTC. Translated: CASKKGSGYTF.

The V gene is TRBV27, the J gene TRBJ2-1; TRBD2 matches at 12 bases. Germline CDR1 is MNHEY and CDR2 is SMNVEV (reference sequence). The CDR3 sequence is 16 residues long. V trimming: 5 bases; J trimming: 3 bases; junction bases outside the gene matches: 5. CDR3 sequence (DNA): TGTGCCAGCAGTGGGACTAGCGGGCCGCACTACAATGAGCAGTTCTTC. It translates to CASSGTSGPHYNEQFF.

This chain uses TRBV5-6 with TRBJ2-1; D remains unclear. In germline, CDR1 is SGHDT, CDR2 YYEEEE. Trimming pared 0 bases from V and 8 bases from J, leaving 9 bases between. CDR3 size: 13 residues. CDR3: CASSLGASHEQFF. CDR3 sequence (DNA): TGTGCCAGCAGCTTGGGGGCCAGTCATGAGCAGTTCTTC.

V is TRBV24-1 and J is TRBJ2-5; 8 bases are shared with TRBD1. The V gene end was trimmed by 7 bases and the J gene end by 4 bases; junction bases not matched to a gene: 19. This CDR3 spans 18 amino acids. Germline lookup yields CDR1 KGHDR and CDR2 SFDVKD. The CDR3 nucleotides read TGTGCCACCAGCCATCCCATCCTCAGGGGGCTGGCAGGAGAGACCCAGTACTTC. Protein: CATSHPILRGLAGETQYF.

The chain combines TRBV7-9 with TRBJ2-5; the D gene is possibly TRBD1 (5 bases). The CDR3 totals 17 residues. Trimming stripped 5 bases from V and 5 bases from J, with 24 bases between. Germline CDR1 and CDR2: SEHNR and FQNEAQ (reference sequence). The CDR3 is CASSPPTRAGLKETQYF. In nucleotides, the CDR3 is TGTGCCAGCAGCCCCCCTACCAGGGCAGGGTTGAAGGAGACCCAGTACTTC.

CDR3 sequence reads: CASSLRGTGNQPQHF. The DNA of the CDR3 is TGCGCCAGCAGCCTCCGGGGGACAGGGAATCAGCCCCAGCATTTT. The chain links TRBV4-1 to TRBJ1-5; 9 bases match TRBD1. V lost 4 bases to trimming and J lost 4 bases; unmatched junction nucleotides: 5. Germline V lookup: CDR1 MGHRA, CDR2 YSYEKL. This CDR3 is built from 15 residues.